This TCR beta chain originates from a study of beta chain features in type 1 diabetes. Germline CDR1 and CDR2: SGHVS and FQNEAQ. CDR3 length: 13 residues. V gave up 3 bases and J gave up 10 bases, with 15 bases separating them. Every bit of the isolated RNA underwent reverse transcription, so sequencing read expressed TCRB transcripts. An average about 3.6 million reads came from naive, central memory and regulatory T cell samples. Here immunoSEQ multiplex PCR was the method, and the copy in TCRdb shows in-frame clones only, minus some. The sample has a few hundred thousand clones; 9.6% are singletons.

The TCR originated in a woman aged 18-35 years in good health. The genes are TRBV7-8 and TRBJ1-2; D ambiguous. Source material: naive CD4+ T cells from blood. The CDR3 bases are TGTGCCAGCAGCTTGGGGATGGCGGGTAACTACACCTTC. It encodes CASSLGMAGNYTF.